This T cell receptor (beta chain) was sequenced during a study of T-cell reconstitution after alpha-beta-depleted transplantation in children. This clonotype was seen a few times. Preparation of the TCRbeta library used unique molecular identifiers. TCRdb ran MiXCR on the PCR reads and lists one entry per CDR3 protein. The sample lists a few hundred thousand distinct CDR3 sequences, 25% to 30% occurring once. With 6 bases removed from V and 3 bases from J, the gap between germline ends came to 14 bases. This CDR3 is 14 amino acids long. Germline CDR1 is SGHRS and CDR2 is YFSETQ. The specimen comprised PBMCs, sampled before TCRalphabeta/CD19-depleted stem cell transplant. The TCR sequence derives from a boy under two years old with Wiskott-Aldrich syndrome, due to receive a stem cell transplant. This chain links TRBV5-1 with TRBJ2-3; weak D call: TRBD1 (6 bases). This chain's CDR3 is CASTKGDPTDTQYF. The CDR3 DNA is TGCGCCAGCACCAAGGGGGATCCGACAGATACGCAGTATTTT.